The rows below give T cell receptor beta chains drawn from one sample of a study of blood T cell repertoires in COVID-19. Only in-frame clones appear in the TCRdb table, and some are missing; sequencing was by immunoSEQ multiplex PCR. In the table there are some 300,000 clones, approximately 91% of which are singletons. The specimen was PBMCs or T cells enriched from blood (not recorded which). These receptors all stem from a woman between 40 and 50 years old who had recovered from COVID-19. The CDR3 runs from the conserved cysteine through the conserved F or W.

j_gene,v_gene,CDR3aa
TRBJ2-5,TRBV7-7,CASSLGLAGGQETQYF
TRBJ2-7,TRBV4-1,CASSPLIARGSYEQYF
TRBJ1-6,TRBV2,CASSEVTGNYSPLHF
TRBJ2-3,TRBV11-2,CASSRDYRSTDTQYF
TRBJ2-3,TRBV6-2/TRBV6-3,CASSSWGQGTDTQYF
TRBJ1-1,TRBV11-2,CASSLYGMAAGGAFF
TRBJ1-4,TRBV7-8,CASSVQGREKLFF
TRBJ2-3,TRBV5-1,CASSLGWTSADTQYF
TRBJ1-2,TRBV6-6,CASAGQGEGYTF
TRBJ2-2,TRBV11-3,CASSLATGSRNTGELFF
TRBJ1-6,TRBV10-3,CAISEFRPGQGTSPLHF
TRBJ2-7,TRBV18,CASSSTSGGKDYEQYF
TRBJ2-1,TRBV6-5,CASRTDSFSYNEQFF
TRBJ2-6,TRBV5-4,CASSISDRGSGANVLTF
TRBJ1-2,TRBV5-4,CASSLDWLNYGYTF
TRBJ2-7,TRBV3-1/TRBV3-2,CASSLHPGQGGEQYF
TRBJ2-7,TRBV6-5,CASVSPRGGSYEQYF
TRBJ2-3,TRBV27,CASRRERGTDTQYF
TRBJ2-5,TRBV18,CASSPGLAPETQYF
TRBJ1-3,TRBV5-1,CASRSSLLSGNTIYF
TRBJ1-2,TRBV10-3,CATQPSNYGYTF
TRBJ2-7,TRBV7-2,CASSDPGLASYEQYF
TRBJ1-2,TRBV7-6,CASSLDQGNYGYTF
TRBJ2-7,TRBV24-1,CATSDFRQGRDEQYF
TRBJ2-7,TRBV18,CASSPTGTGVTEQYF
TRBJ1-3,TRBV2,CASSEDRTSGNTIYF
TRBJ2-5,TRBV5-1,CASRTNQETQYF
TRBJ2-1,TRBV6-1,CASSEDPQGTLYNEQFF
TRBJ1-6,TRBV11-2,CASSFAGNSPLHF
TRBJ2-3,TRBV9,CASSVLDRPTYSTDTQYF
TRBJ2-3,TRBV5-1,CASSSGLAGADTQYF
TRBJ1-1,TRBV5-8,CASSPQKTEAFF
TRBJ2-6,TRBV9,CASSVATANREYSGANVLTF
TRBJ2-5,TRBV28,CASSLRGLETQYF
TRBJ2-5,TRBV6-5,CASSRVGTAQETQYF
TRBJ2-1,TRBV7-2,CASRYGGASYNEQFF
TRBJ2-7,TRBV5-4,CASRDQKEQGPQYF
TRBJ1-3,TRBV9,CASSREAISGNTIYF
TRBJ2-3,TRBV11-3,CASSPGTGGMNTDTQYF
TRBJ2-1,TRBV12-3/TRBV12-4,CASSLARVEQFF
TRBJ2-7,TRBV5-1,CASSLQGAALGEQYF
TRBJ1-6,TRBV19,CASSGLGQGGPRPNSPLHF
TRBJ1-1,TRBV9,CASSVGGRHTEAFF
TRBJ2-1,TRBV10-3,CASALAGRHNEQFF
TRBJ2-7,TRBV30,CAWIRGGAGTYEQYF
TRBJ2-7,TRBV11-2,CASATGTSGYEQYF
TRBJ2-3,TRBV19,CASRDSGGTDTQYF
TRBJ2-1,TRBV24-1,CATQGQEGYEQFF
TRBJ2-3,TRBV5-1,CASSRTSGGATDTQYF
TRBJ1-4,TRBV6-5,CATRRQANNEKLFF
TRBJ2-3,TRBV19,CASSPVIGRITDTQYF
TRBJ1-4,TRBV23-1,CASSPRVLIPEKLFF
TRBJ2-1,TRBV5-1,CASRREPSYNEQFF
TRBJ1-6,TRBV11-1,CASSAATGVGSPLHF
TRBJ2-7,TRBV6-2/TRBV6-3,CASSGGAAGEVDEQYF
TRBJ2-3,TRBV9,CASSVRGPSTDTQYF
TRBJ2-2,TRBV18,CASSPASGTGELFF
TRBJ2-2,TRBV18,CASIKGQGTGELFF
TRBJ2-1,TRBV9,CASSVVGGNNEQFF